The rows below give T cell receptor beta chains drawn from one sample of a study of shared clonotypes between healthy human individuals. Measured with immunoSEQ multiplex PCR; TCRdb has only the in-frame clones, and not every one. The repertoire holds about 1.5 million clones, around 97% seen once, with over 1% in the top ten. Sequenced material: naive CD4+ T cells sorted from blood. The receptor source for this set is a man aged 30 to 45 in good health. Each CDR3 is given without its conserved first and last residue.

V gene,J gene,CDR3 protein
TRBV5-4,TRBJ2-3,ASTLRGGVNTDTQY
TRBV9,TRBJ2-3,ASSVLAGGLTDTQY
TRBV7-9,TRBJ1-5,ASSLGTANSNQPQH
TRBV10-2,TRBJ1-5,ASSDLAGGQPQH
TRBV7-6,TRBJ2-7,ASSLASAGVYEQY
TRBV28,TRBJ1-5,ASTPRGRNQPQH
TRBV27,TRBJ2-5,ASPVLGGILETQY
TRBV27,TRBJ1-1,ASSPTFWDTEAF
TRBV5-5,TRBJ2-5,ASSSLAGAGETQY
TRBV5-1,TRBJ2-1,ASSLAGTSTNEQF
TRBV7-2,TRBJ1-6,ASSLAVSKLNSPLH
TRBV9,TRBJ2-7,ASSPGGHYEQY
TRBV5-6,TRBJ1-3,ASSFDAGNTIY
TRBV7-2,TRBJ2-1,ASSPTSSGSYNEQF
TRBV19,TRBJ1-5,ASTPTRGQTGNQPQH
TRBV10-1,TRBJ2-3,ASSDPGLAVDTQY
TRBV5-4,TRBJ2-4,ASSFGLAGVTKNIQY
TRBV11-2,TRBJ2-1,ASSPRDFYNEQF
TRBV6-1,TRBJ2-7,ASRGASGRYEQY
TRBV9,TRBJ1-1,ASSAVGSTEAF
TRBV6-5,TRBJ1-1,ASSYDRGPVTEAF
TRBV28,TRBJ1-4,ASSPRGETNEKLF
TRBV10-3,TRBJ1-2,AISDRGRFGYT
TRBV4-1,TRBJ1-1,ASSPFRRTEAF
TRBV6-6,TRBJ2-1,ASSPPGTSGHNEQF
TRBV29-1,TRBJ2-5,SVVGRGQETQY
TRBV6-5,TRBJ2-7,ASTTGFSYEQY
TRBV6-5,TRBJ1-1,ASIPGPLNTEAF
TRBV9,TRBJ2-2,ASSVDLGPNTGELF
TRBV6-1,TRBJ2-1,ASSEIGAGGYNEQF
TRBV5-1,TRBJ2-1,ASSLGSLGNEQF
TRBV5-1,TRBJ1-2,ASSLSPANYGYT
TRBV7-3,TRBJ2-2,ASSLDPTNTGELF
TRBV6-5,TRBJ2-7,ASSLRANNEQY
TRBV6-1,TRBJ2-3,ASSDGGNPIYTQY
TRBV4-1,TRBJ2-4,ASSQGSGGRDIQY
TRBV2,TRBJ1-4,ASSVSVLGEKLF
TRBV10-3,TRBJ1-5,AISESGDNQPQH
TRBV5-5,TRBJ1-2,ASSPLSGGTNYGYT
TRBV6-1,TRBJ2-1,ASRGTSGSSSEQF
TRBV7-8,TRBJ1-4,ASSSEGRLNEKLF
TRBV10-3,TRBJ2-7,ATRGVADYEQY
TRBV13,TRBJ2-7,ASSLRRRALHEQY
TRBV6-1,TRBJ2-1,ASSELPGLAGGGEQF
TRBV13,TRBJ2-1,ASSSNVPGPGRLYNEQF
TRBV7-2,TRBJ2-1,ASSLWNNEQF
TRBV4-3,TRBJ2-3,ASSQELSGRGGDTQY
TRBV9,TRBJ1-3,ASSPRVGGSGNTIY
TRBV14,TRBJ1-5,ASSQARRNQPQH
TRBV10-1,TRBJ2-7,ASSPTYEQY
TRBV25-1,TRBJ2-3,ASALAGSLVTDTQY
TRBV6-6,TRBJ2-7,ASTGGVDEQY
TRBV6-6,TRBJ2-1,ASSATGGSYNEQF